The next 24 T cell receptor beta chains were all read from a single sample in a study of memory CD4+ T cells and cytomegalovirus serostatus. The assay was immunoSEQ multiplex PCR, and TCRdb's table has in-frame clones only and misses some. The table has tens of thousands of clones, about 74% seen once. Single viable CD3+CD4+CD8-CD45RO+ cells were sorted as the memory CD4+ T cells. Input material: memory CD4+ T cells from blood. Receptors were obtained from an adult in good health and CMV-seropositive.

This clone was observed a handful of times. V and J are TRBV9 and TRBJ2-2; no reliable D call. CDR3 length: 13 amino acids. The V end was cut by 3 bases, the J end by 2 bases, with 5 bases between. Looked up from germline, CDR1 is SGDLS and CDR2 is YYNGEE. The CDR3 loop reads CASSADNTGELFF. CDR3 DNA: TGTGCCAGCAGCGCCGACAACACCGGGGAGCTGTTTTTT. Complete variable domain (other parts from reference TRBV9 and TRBJ2-2): DSGVTQTPKHLITATGQRVTLRCSPRSGDLSVYWYQQSLDQGLQFLIQYYNGEERAKGNILERFSAQQFPDLHSELNLSSLELGDSALYFCASSADNTGELFFGEGSRLTVL.

The gene calls are TRBV15 and TRBJ2-5; maybe TRBD1 (6 bases). Trimming pared 0 bases from V and 1 base from J, leaving 12 bases between. Germline loops: CDR1 LNHNV, CDR2 YYDKDF (reference sequence). The CDR3 length is 16 residues. CDR3 sequence: CATSRDSQGPQETQYF. The CDR3 region has the DNA TGTGCCACCAGCAGAGATAGTCAGGGGCCCCAAGAGACCCAGTACTTC.

The gene calls are TRBV6-1 and TRBJ2-7, with a weak D call TRBD1 (6 bases). The CDR3 extends over 14 amino acids. Trimming took 4 bases from V and 2 from J, leaving 12 bases between them. Germline V CDR1 and CDR2: MNHNS, SASEGT. In nucleotides, the CDR3 is TGTGCCAGCAGTGGGGGGCAGTCAACCTACGAGCAGTACTTC. It is translated as CASSGGQSTYEQYF.

V and J are TRBV7-6 and TRBJ2-7, with TRBD1 matching 8 bases. V was pared by 2 bases and J by 1 base, with 1 base of the junction left unmatched. The V gene's germline CDR1 is SGHVS and CDR2 FNYEAQ. The CDR3 contains 14 residues. CDR3 region: CASSLRTGSYEQYF. DNA of the CDR3: TGTGCCAGCAGCTTACGGACAGGGTCCTACGAGCAGTACTTC.

V gene TRBV21-1 combines with J gene TRBJ1-5; the D call of TRBD1 is as the table states it, not checked on the DNA. TRBV21-1 is tagged as a pseudogene. This CDR3 has 16 amino acids. The CDR3 loop is CASSKNSQGSNQPQHF. The CDR3 DNA reads as TGTGCCAGCAGCAAAAACTCCCAGGGGAGCAATCAGCCCCAGCATTTT.

This chain uses TRBV7-8 with TRBJ2-3; unclear D gene. The germline CDR1 and CDR2 sequences are SGHVS and FQNEAQ. The V gene lost 2 bases and the J gene lost 4 bases, with 10 bases spanning the gap. This CDR3 has 14 amino acids. In DNA form, the CDR3 reads TGTGCCAGCAGCTTATCTCGGGTCTCAGATACGCAGTATTTT. It yields the protein CASSLSRVSDTQYF. Using reference TRBV7-8 and TRBJ2-3 for the parts outside the CDR3, the full variable domain is GAGVSQSPRYKVAKRGQDVALRCDPISGHVSLFWYQQALGQGPEFLTYFQNEAQLDKSGLPSDRFFAERPEGSVSTLKIQRTQQEDSAVYLCASSLSRVSDTQYFGPGTRLTVL.

The chain employs TRBV19 and TRBJ1-5; D perhaps matches TRBD1 (6 bases). Trimming removed 6 bases at V and 4 bases at J, with 19 bases between. The CDR3 has 16 amino acids. The germline gives CDR1 LNHDA, CDR2 SQIVND (reference sequence). The DNA for the CDR3 is TGTGCCAGTAGCCGGGGGACATTTTGGGGGAATCAGCCCCAGCATTTT. Amino acid sequence: CASSRGTFWGNQPQHF.

CDR3 region: CASSQEGLTDTQYF. For the CDR3, the DNA is TGTGCCAGCAGCCAAGAGGGCCTCACAGATACGCAGTATTTT. The rearrangement joins TRBV11-1 to TRBJ2-3; a weak D match, TRBD2 (5 bases). Trimming removed 5 bases from V and 2 bases from J, with 11 bases in between. In germline, CDR1 is SGHAT, CDR2 FQDESV (reference sequence). CDR3 length equals 14 residues.

V gene TRBV6-5 combines with J gene TRBJ1-6; 7 nucleotides match TRBD1. With 3 bases clipped from V and 6 bases from J, the junction kept 5 bases outside the gene matches. Germline CDR1 is MNHEY and CDR2 is SVGAGI. The CDR3 has 15 residues. CDR3 sequence (DNA): TGTGCCAGCAGTTATGATAACAGGGGTAATTCACCCCTCCACTTT. Its protein is CASSYDNRGNSPLHF.

There are a few counts of this clone. This chain connects TRBV6-5 to TRBJ1-4; possible D gene TRBD1, 5 bases. Germline assignment: CDR1 MNHEY and CDR2 SVGAGI. V was shortened by 5 bases and J by 1 base, with 8 bases between the two germline ends. This CDR3 has 14 residues. In DNA form, the CDR3 reads TGTGCCAGCAGTCCCAGGGAAACTAATGAAAAACTGTTTTTT. Its translation: CASSPRETNEKLFF.

This clone was recorded a few times. The CDR3 is CASSLTGGRQETQYF. The CDR3 region has the DNA TGTGCCAGCAGCTTAACGGGGGGTCGACAAGAGACCCAGTACTTC. The chain has TRBV11-2 and TRBJ2-5; 7 positions agree with TRBD2. Germline CDR1 SGHAT, CDR2 FQNNGV. With V trimmed by 2 bases and J by 2 bases, 5 bases remained unmatched. The CDR3 runs to 15 residues.

The chain links TRBV19 to TRBJ1-2; 8 positions match TRBD1. Unmatched junction bases numbered 11, after V lost 3 bases and J lost 5 bases. Per germline, CDR1 LNHDA and CDR2 SQIVND (reference sequence). The CDR3 consists of 16 residues. The CDR3 coding sequence is TGTGCCAGTAGTATGTCGTTGGGCGACAGGGGATATGGCTACACCTTC. Its protein product is CASSMSLGDRGYGYTF.

The chain joins TRBV9 to TRBJ1-2; possible D gene TRBD1, 6 bases. The CDR3 consists of 14 residues. The germline V gene encodes CDR1 SGDLS and CDR2 YYNGEE. The germline V and J ends were trimmed by 3 bases and 8 bases, with 17 bases remaining between them. The CDR3 bases are TGTGCCAGCAGCGGACCAGGGGCGGTGCAGGGCTACACCTTC. This codes for CASSGPGAVQGYTF.

This clone appeared once. The chain combines TRBV27 with TRBJ1-6; D unclear. Looked up from germline, CDR1 is MNHEY and CDR2 is SMNVEV (reference sequence). This CDR3 is 12 amino acids long. The V and J ends lost 8 bases and 8 bases respectively, with 10 bases between them. This CDR3 reads CASALGDSPLHF. For the CDR3, the DNA is TGTGCCAGCGCACTAGGCGATTCACCCCTCCACTTT.

In this sample, this clone turned up once. The J gene is TRBJ2-7, the V gene TRBV5-5, with TRBD1 matching 10 bases. Germline values: CDR1 SGHKS, CDR2 YYEKEE (reference sequence). The V segment lost 4 bases and the J segment 2 bases; nucleotides outside the gene matches: 6. This CDR3 is 15 amino acids long. The CDR3 is CASSLETGGPYEQYF. DNA for the CDR3: TGTGCCAGCAGCCTGGAGACAGGGGGCCCCTACGAGCAGTACTTC. Looking up the rest from reference TRBV5-5 and TRBJ2-7 gives the full variable domain: DAGVTQSPTHLIKTRGQQVTLRCSPISGHKSVSWYQQVLGQGPQFIFQYYEKEERGRGNFPDRFSARQFPNYSSELNVNALLLGDSALYLCASSLETGGPYEQYFGPGTRLTVT.

The gene calls are TRBV4-3 and TRBJ2-1; D assignment may be TRBD1 or TRBD2 (6 bases each). This CDR3 has 14 residues. V was pared by 0 bases and J by 9 bases, with 12 bases between. CDR1 is LGHNA and CDR2 is YSLEER in the germline V gene. The CDR3, as DNA: TGCGCCAGCAGCCAAGATTCGGGGGCGGCTGAGCAGTTCTTC. It is translated as CASSQDSGAAEQFF.

The chain combines TRBV5-8 with TRBJ2-1; 7 bases are shared with TRBD2. Looked up from germline, CDR1 is SGHTS and CDR2 is YDEGEE. With V trimmed by 0 bases and J by 0 bases, 3 bases remained unmatched. The CDR3 is 16 residues long. As DNA, the CDR3 is TGTGCCAGCAGCTTGGGACTAGCAGCCTCCTACAATGAGCAGTTCTTC. It encodes CASSLGLAASYNEQFF.

The chain combines TRBV5-1 with TRBJ2-5; TRBD2 matches 11 bases. Germline V gene sequence: CDR1 SGHRS, CDR2 YFSETQ. The trim removed 4 bases at V and 3 bases at J, leaving 2 bases unmatched. The CDR3 consists of 14 residues. Here the CDR3 DNA reads TGCGCCAGCAGCCCGGGACTAGCGGAAGAGACCCAGTACTTC. Translation gives CASSPGLAEETQYF.

V usage is TRBV10-3 and J usage is TRBJ1-1, with D unclear. V was clipped by 6 bases and J by 7 bases, with 18 bases between them. Germline values: CDR1 ENHRY, CDR2 SYGVKD. This CDR3 spans 14 amino acids. The CDR3 protein is CAISSRLLFGEAFF. The CDR3 region has the DNA TGTGCCATCAGCTCCAGACTGTTGTTTGGTGAAGCTTTCTTT.

The chain employs TRBV7-2 and TRBJ1-5; no definite D call. The germline CDR1 and CDR2 sequences are SGHTA and FQGNSA. CDR3 length: 14 residues. The ends were cut back, 1 base at V and 11 bases at J, with 15 bases in the middle. CDR3 sequence: CASSLGLAGSAQHF. The CDR3 region has the DNA TGTGCCAGCAGCTTAGGGCTTGCTGGATCAGCCCAGCATTTT.

The chain is built from TRBV5-1 and TRBJ2-5; 8 nucleotides align to TRBD1. Germline CDR1 and CDR2: SGHRS and YFSETQ. V shed 0 bases, J shed 1 base, and the junction held 2 bases outside the gene matches. This CDR3 spans 15 amino acids. CDR3 nucleotide sequence: TGCGCCAGCAGCTTGGAGGACAGGGTCCAAGAGACCCAGTACTTC. It codes for CASSLEDRVQETQYF.

At least ten counts were recorded for this clone. This chain uses TRBV25-1 with TRBJ2-3; perhaps TRBD1 as D (8 bases). Germline-derived CDR1 and CDR2 are MGHDK and SYGVNS. V lost 3 bases and J 5 bases, leaving 21 bases between the germline ends. The CDR3 sequence is 17 residues long. CDR3 sequence reads: CASSDPVDREGVDTQYF. The CDR3 region has the DNA TGTGCCAGCAGTGACCCGGTGGACAGGGAGGGGGTAGATACGCAGTATTTT. The variable domain in full, completed from reference TRBV25-1 and TRBJ2-3, reads EADIYQTPRYLVIGTGKKITLECSQTMGHDKMYWYQQDPGMELHLIHYSYGVNSTEKGDLSSESTVSRIRTEHFPLTLESARPSHTSQYLCASSDPVDREGVDTQYFGPGTRLTVL.

V is TRBV28 and J is TRBJ1-1; D is unresolved. Germline V gene sequence: CDR1 MDHEN, CDR2 SYDVKM. The CDR3 loop spans 14 amino acids. Deletions cut 6 bases from V and 3 bases from J, with 14 bases between. CDR3 sequence: CASSRHGQYTEAFF. The CDR3 DNA reads as TGTGCCAGCAGCCGCCACGGGCAGTACACTGAAGCTTTCTTT.

The chain has TRBV5-1 and TRBJ1-4; a weak D match, TRBD1 (6 bases). Trimming cost V 0 bases and J 0 bases, with 9 bases left between them. The CDR3 covers 16 residues. Germline lookup yields CDR1 SGHRS and CDR2 YFSETQ. The CDR3 nucleotides are TGCGCCAGCAGCTTGGACGGGGGCGCAACTAATGAAAAACTGTTTTTT. It yields the protein CASSLDGGATNEKLFF.